One and the same sample provided the 26 T cell receptor beta chains below, sequenced in a study of blood T cell repertoires in COVID-19. TCRdb's table, derived via immunoSEQ multiplex PCR, lists solely in-frame clones and lacks some. Of 200,000 to 250,000 clones detected, roughly 83% appear once; the ten largest clones hold over 2%. The sample taken for sequencing was PBMCs or T cells enriched from blood (not recorded which). Every receptor here comes from a woman between 50 and 59 years old who had recovered from COVID-19.

The chain joins TRBV11-3 to TRBJ2-3; unclear D gene. V dropped 2 bases and J dropped 4 bases, with 10 bases sitting between them. The V gene's germline CDR1 is SGHNT and CDR2 YENEEA. The CDR3 has 14 amino acids. CDR3: CASSLNNAADTQYF. The CDR3 bases are TGTGCCAGCAGCTTAAACAACGCGGCAGATACGCAGTATTTT.

The rearrangement uses TRBV19 and TRBJ2-2; the D is unclear. The CDR3 covers 12 residues. CDR1 and CDR2 (germline): LNHDA, SQIVND (reference sequence). V lost 11 bases, J lost 1 base, and 8 bases lay in between. The DNA of the CDR3 is TGTGCCCTCGGCGGGAACACCGGGGAGCTGTTTTTT. Its protein product is CALGGNTGELFF.

This clone has a single count. V usage is TRBV6-5 and J usage is TRBJ1-4, with 7 nucleotides matching TRBD1. V was clipped by 6 bases and J by 10 bases; unmatched bases: 8. Germline CDR1 is MNHEY and CDR2 is SVGAGI. This CDR3 has 13 residues. Here the CDR3 reads CASRKEGAGKLFF. The CDR3 bases are TGTGCCAGCAGAAAAGAGGGGGCGGGAAAACTGTTTTTT.

This sequence joins TRBV10-2 and TRBJ2-7; 9 bases line up with TRBD1. The CDR3 is made up of 15 amino acids. V was clipped by 7 bases and J by 0 bases; unmatched bases: 7. The germline gives CDR1 WSHSY, CDR2 SAAADI. The CDR3 spells CASILEGQGSYEQYF. The CDR3, as DNA: TGCGCCAGCATCCTGGAGGGACAGGGCTCCTACGAGCAGTACTTC.

V gene TRBV24-1 combines with J gene TRBJ1-1; D unclear. The CDR3 sequence is 14 residues long. CDR1 is KGHDR, CDR2 SFDVKD, per germline. Trimming took 3 bases from V and 5 from J, leaving 12 bases between them. As DNA, the CDR3 is TGTGCCACCAGTGATCCTCCGAGGGCTACTGAAGCTTTCTTT. Its translation: CATSDPPRATEAFF.

V is TRBV7-2 and J is TRBJ2-2, with unresolved D. With 3 bases removed from V and 0 bases from J, the gap between germline ends came to 5 bases. The CDR3 runs to 14 residues. In germline, CDR1 is SGHTA, CDR2 FQGNSA. The CDR3 region is CASSFYTNTGELFF. CDR3 nucleotides: TGTGCCAGCAGCTTTTACACGAACACCGGGGAGCTGTTTTTT. The full variable domain, rest sourced from reference TRBV7-2 and TRBJ2-2, is GAGVSQSPSNKVTEKGKDVELRCDPISGHTALYWYRQSLGQGLEFLIYFQGNSAPDKSGLPSDRFSAERTGGSVSTLTIQRTQQEDSAVYLCASSFYTNTGELFFGEGSRLTVL.

This chain links TRBV30 with TRBJ2-7; D might be TRBD2 (5 bases). Looked up from germline, CDR1 is GTSNPN and CDR2 is SVGIG (reference sequence). V was pared by 8 bases and J by 5 bases, with 16 bases between. The CDR3 covers 12 residues. The CDR3 nucleotides read TGTGCCCAAACCCAACGGGGTAACGAGCAGTACTTC. Its protein is CAQTQRGNEQYF.

The CDR3 spells CASSPEGLAGRYNEQFF. The CDR3 coding sequence is TGTGCCAGCAGCCCAGAAGGACTAGCGGGGAGGTACAATGAGCAGTTCTTC. The chain has TRBV7-3 and TRBJ2-1; TRBD2 aligns across 12 bases. The CDR3 contains 17 residues. After removal of 5 bases from V and 4 bases from J, the junction contained 9 bases not matched to a gene. The germline V gene encodes CDR1 SGHTA and CDR2 FQGTGA.

This rearrangement joins TRBV18 to TRBJ1-2, with TRBD1 as a possible D gene (6 bases). Trimming pared 1 base from V and 4 bases from J, leaving 13 bases between. The CDR3 covers 15 residues. Germline CDR1 reads KGHSH; CDR2 reads LQKENI. The DNA for the CDR3 is TGTGCCAGCTCACCACGGCAGGGGCAAAGCTATGGCTACACCTTC. Protein: CASSPRQGQSYGYTF.

The CDR3 reads CASSFGTDRALHF. DNA of the CDR3: TGTGCCAGCAGTTTCGGGACAGACAGGGCCCTCCACTTT. The V and J genes are TRBV28 and TRBJ1-6; 7 bases agree with TRBD1. The V segment lost 3 bases and the J segment 14 bases; nucleotides outside the gene matches: 7. The CDR3 contains 13 residues. Per germline, CDR1 MDHEN and CDR2 SYDVKM.

The chain combines TRBV6-4 with TRBJ1-2, with D possibly being TRBD1 (5 bases). V lost 6 bases to trimming and J lost 7 bases, with 18 bases between them. Germline V CDR1 and CDR2: MRHNA, SNTAGT. CDR3 length equals 14 residues. The CDR3 here is CASRPQGIITGYTF. CDR3 in DNA: TGTGCCAGCAGACCTCAGGGAATTATAACTGGCTACACCTTC.

The rearrangement links TRBV18 to TRBJ2-1; TRBD2 matches 8 bases. This CDR3 spans 14 amino acids. Germline loops: CDR1 KGHSH, CDR2 LQKENI. V shed 4 bases and J 5 bases; nucleotides not matched to a gene: 4. The CDR3 here is CASSLAGFNNEQFF. In DNA, the CDR3 is TGTGCCAGCTCACTAGCGGGATTCAACAATGAGCAGTTCTTC.

The chain couples TRBV5-8 to TRBJ2-7; D perhaps matches TRBD2 (6 bases). The CDR3 sequence is 15 residues long. Trimming shortened V by 4 bases and J by 4 bases, and 18 bases separated the two germline ends. From germline, CDR1 is SGHTS and CDR2 YDEGEE. Here the CDR3 reads CASSLDYPGEYEQYF. In DNA form, the CDR3 reads TGTGCCAGCAGCCTGGACTACCCGGGAGAATACGAGCAGTACTTC.

V and J are TRBV28 and TRBJ1-5; D remains unclear. The CDR3 extends over 16 amino acids. The germline CDR1 and CDR2 sequences are MDHEN and SYDVKM. The ends were cut back, 7 bases at V and 10 bases at J, with 26 bases in the middle. CDR3 loop: CASTPPGSIAISPQHF. CDR3 DNA sequence: TGTGCCAGCACCCCGCCCGGGTCTATAGCAATCAGCCCCCAGCATTTT.

This clone was observed a handful of times. The chain couples TRBV30 to TRBJ2-1, with 8 bases matching TRBD2. The V and J ends lost 4 bases and 2 bases, in that order; junction bases with no gene match: 4. This CDR3 comprises 14 residues. The germline V gene encodes CDR1 GTSNPN and CDR2 SVGIG (reference sequence). CDR3 bases: TGTGCCTGGACTCGCGGGGGGACCTACAATGAGCAGTTCTTC. Translating it yields CAWTRGGTYNEQFF.

A few counts support this clone. V usage is TRBV7-2 and J usage is TRBJ1-1; D is unclear. V lost 7 bases and J lost 1, with 10 bases in between. Germline CDR1 SGHTA, CDR2 FQGNSA. The CDR3 runs 13 residues. This chain's CDR3 is CASTPGRNTEAFF. In DNA form, the CDR3 reads TGTGCCAGCACCCCGGGGAGGAACACTGAAGCTTTCTTT.

V is TRBV6-2 or TRBV6-3 and J is TRBJ1-4; TRBD1 agrees at 7 bases. Germline CDR1 is MNHEY and CDR2 is SVGEGT. With V trimmed by 2 bases and J by 5 bases, 5 bases remained unmatched. The CDR3 totals 15 residues. This CDR3 is CASSYPGTANEKLFF. The CDR3 DNA follows: TGTGCCAGCAGTTACCCCGGGACAGCAAATGAAAAACTGTTTTTT.

The V and J genes are TRBV5-1 and TRBJ2-7; TRBD2 might be the D (6 bases). From germline, CDR1 is SGHRS and CDR2 YFSETQ. The germline V and J ends were trimmed by 3 bases and 3 bases, with 19 bases remaining between them. CDR3 length: 16 amino acids. The CDR3 sequence is CASSSRRGGEVYEQYF. CDR3 nucleotide sequence: TGCGCCAGCAGCTCCCGGAGGGGCGGGGAAGTCTACGAGCAGTACTTC. The full variable domain, its missing parts supplied by reference TRBV5-1 and TRBJ2-7, is KAGVTQTPRYLIKTRGQQVTLSCSPISGHRSVSWYQQTPGQGLQFLFEYFSETQRNKGNFPGRFSGRQFSNSRSEMNVSTLELGDSALYLCASSSRRGGEVYEQYFGPGTRLTVT.

The chain couples TRBV7-9 to TRBJ2-7, with a weak D call TRBD2 (7 bases). This CDR3 has 17 amino acids. Looked up from germline, CDR1 is SEHNR and CDR2 is FQNEAQ (reference sequence). Trimming shortened V by 10 bases and J by 2 bases, and 27 bases separated the two germline ends. The chain's CDR3 is CATSYGGGAGHPYEQYF. In DNA form, the CDR3 reads TGTGCCACCTCCTATGGGGGGGGCGCAGGGCATCCCTACGAGCAGTACTTC.

The chain recombines TRBV19 with TRBJ2-2, with 7 nucleotides matching TRBD1. J lost 2 bases, V lost 5 bases, and 8 bases had no gene match. Per germline, CDR1 LNHDA and CDR2 SQIVND (reference sequence). The CDR3 loop spans 16 amino acids. DNA for the CDR3: TGTGCCAGTAGTCGTCCAGGGGGTCAAAACACCGGGGAGCTGTTTTTT. It yields the protein CASSRPGGQNTGELFF.

The rearrangement joins TRBV27 to TRBJ1-2; TRBD1 matches at 7 bases. J lost 5 bases, V lost 6 bases, and 15 bases had no gene match. The CDR3 sequence is 16 residues long. Germline assignment: CDR1 MNHEY and CDR2 SMNVEV (reference sequence). CDR3 DNA sequence: TGTGCCAGCAGCCCCTCCCCTAGGACAGGTCCTTATGGCTACACCTTC. The encoded protein is CASSPSPRTGPYGYTF.

Written as DNA, the CDR3 is TGTGCCTGGAGTGTAGGGGACAGTTTCTTTCAGCCCCAGCATTTT. Translation: CAWSVGDSFFQPQHF. The chain carries TRBV30 and TRBJ1-5; 7 bases map to TRBD1. Looked up from germline, CDR1 is GTSNPN and CDR2 is SVGIG (reference sequence). There are 15 residues in the CDR3. The V and J ends lost 0 bases and 6 bases, in that order; junction bases with no gene match: 8.

The J gene is TRBJ1-1, the V gene TRBV6-5; possibly TRBD1 for D (6 bases). In germline, CDR1 is MNHEY, CDR2 SVGAGI. The V and J ends lost 6 bases and 5 bases respectively, with 7 bases between them. This CDR3 spans 11 amino acids. The CDR3 nucleotides are TGTGCCAGCAGAGGACAGACTGAAGCTTTCTTT. Protein: CASRGQTEAFF.

This chain joins TRBV4-3 and TRBJ2-3; D remains ambiguous. Germline CDR1 is LGHNA and CDR2 is YSLEER. V dropped 0 bases and J dropped 4 bases, with 14 bases sitting between them. This CDR3 contains 16 residues. The CDR3 bases are TGCGCCAGCAGCCAAGACGCGGCCGAGTCGTCAGATACGCAGTATTTT. This encodes CASSQDAAESSDTQYF.

The chain carries TRBV27 and TRBJ1-2; D gene ambiguous. Deletions cut 0 bases from V and 4 bases from J, with 6 bases between. Germline CDR1 and CDR2: MNHEY and SMNVEV (reference sequence). The CDR3 covers 13 residues. CDR3 residues: CASSLSGGYGYTF. CDR3 nucleotide sequence: TGTGCCAGCAGTTTATCGGGAGGCTATGGCTACACCTTC.

J is TRBJ1-4 and V is TRBV7-2; D is unresolved. The CDR3 contains 13 residues. With 2 bases removed from V and 4 bases from J, the gap between germline ends came to 5 bases. Germline V lookup: CDR1 SGHTA, CDR2 FQGNSA. This CDR3 is CASSLSFNEKLFF. The CDR3 DNA follows: TGTGCCAGCAGCTTAAGCTTTAATGAAAAACTGTTTTTT.